This record concerns one T cell receptor beta chain sequence. The table came from immunoSEQ multiplex PCR; TCRdb's copy has only in-frame clones and leaves some out. The data show approximately 340,000 clones, around four fifths seen once. The data derive from a study of shared clonotypes between healthy human individuals. V lost 3 bases and J 5 bases, leaving 14 bases between the germline ends. This CDR3 has 14 residues. Per germline, CDR1 MNHEY and CDR2 SMNVEV (reference sequence). This rearrangement joins TRBV27 to TRBJ2-7; TRBD1 is a possible D gene (5 bases). The sequence was collected from a young man in good health. The sequenced material came from memory CD4+ T cells sorted from blood. Subset described: CD45RA-negative fraction. The CDR3 region is CASSLGPLVNEQYF. The CDR3, as DNA: TGTGCCAGCAGTTTGGGGCCGCTCGTGAACGAGCAGTACTTC.